This T cell receptor beta chain comes out of a study of T cell responses to AZD1222 COVID-19 vaccine. Clones were sequenced by immunoSEQ multiplex PCR, and TCRdb holds only the in-frame ones, with some missing. This table has 85,000 to 130,000 clones, around 90% appearing once. The clonotype was recovered from an adult who received the AZD1222 COVID-19 vaccine. The sample consisted of peripheral blood, taken 28 days after the second AZD1222 dose.

The DNA of the CDR3 is TGTGCCAGCAGCGTAGGGGGACCACTGAACACCGGGGAGCTGTTTTTT. Translated, it gives CASSVGGPLNTGELFF. The chain uses TRBV9 and TRBJ2-2; D is possibly TRBD1 or TRBD2 (5 bases each). Trimming stripped 0 bases from V and 1 base from J, with 10 bases between. This CDR3 spans 16 amino acids. The germline gives CDR1 SGDLS, CDR2 YYNGEE.